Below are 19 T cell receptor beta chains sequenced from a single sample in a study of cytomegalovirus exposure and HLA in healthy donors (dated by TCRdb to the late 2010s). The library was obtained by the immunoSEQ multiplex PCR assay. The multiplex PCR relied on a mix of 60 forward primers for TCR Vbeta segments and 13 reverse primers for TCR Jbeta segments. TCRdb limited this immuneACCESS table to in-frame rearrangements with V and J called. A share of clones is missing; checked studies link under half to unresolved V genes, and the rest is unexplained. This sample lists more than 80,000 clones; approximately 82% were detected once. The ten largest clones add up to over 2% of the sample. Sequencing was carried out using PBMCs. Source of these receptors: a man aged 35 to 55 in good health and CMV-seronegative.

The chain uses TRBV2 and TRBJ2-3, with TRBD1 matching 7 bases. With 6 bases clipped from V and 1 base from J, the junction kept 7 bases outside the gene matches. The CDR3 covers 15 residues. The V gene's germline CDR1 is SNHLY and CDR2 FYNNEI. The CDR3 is CASSLRGLGTDTQYF. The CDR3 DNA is TGTGCCAGCAGCCTGAGGGGGCTGGGCACAGATACGCAGTATTTT.

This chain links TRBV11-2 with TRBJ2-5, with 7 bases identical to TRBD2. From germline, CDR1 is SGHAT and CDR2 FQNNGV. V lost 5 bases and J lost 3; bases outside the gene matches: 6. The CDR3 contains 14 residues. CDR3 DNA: TGTGCCAGCAGCCCTAACGGACTAGAAGAGACCCAGTACTTC. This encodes CASSPNGLEETQYF.

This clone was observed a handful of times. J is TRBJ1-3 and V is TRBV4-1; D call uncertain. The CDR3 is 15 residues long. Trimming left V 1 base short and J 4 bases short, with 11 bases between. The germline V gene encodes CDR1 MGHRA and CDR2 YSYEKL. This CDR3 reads CASSQGEARGNTIYF. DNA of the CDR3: TGCGCCAGCAGCCAAGGGGAGGCCAGAGGAAACACCATATATTTT.

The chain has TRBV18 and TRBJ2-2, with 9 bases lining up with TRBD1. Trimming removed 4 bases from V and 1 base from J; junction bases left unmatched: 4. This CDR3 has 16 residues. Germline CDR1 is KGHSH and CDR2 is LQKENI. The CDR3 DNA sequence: TGTGCCAGCTCACTTAGGACAGGGGAGAACACCGGGGAGCTGTTTTTT. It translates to CASSLRTGENTGELFF.

The CDR3 loop reads CASSLRTSFVGETQYF. The CDR3 coding sequence is TGTGCCAGCAGCCTGCGGACTAGCTTTGTCGGAGAGACCCAGTACTTC. The chain recombines TRBV7-2 with TRBJ2-5; 8 positions agree with TRBD2. Germline trimming cut 5 bases from V and 4 bases from J; bases unmatched to any gene: 12. The length of the CDR3 is 16 residues. CDR1 is SGHTA, CDR2 FQGNSA, per germline.

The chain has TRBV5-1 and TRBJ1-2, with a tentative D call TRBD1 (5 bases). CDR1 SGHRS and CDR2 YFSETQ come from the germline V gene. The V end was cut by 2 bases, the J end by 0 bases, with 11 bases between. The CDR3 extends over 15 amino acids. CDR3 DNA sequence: TGCGCCAGCAGCTTAGGGACTCGAGCTAACTATGGCTACACCTTC. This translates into CASSLGTRANYGYTF.

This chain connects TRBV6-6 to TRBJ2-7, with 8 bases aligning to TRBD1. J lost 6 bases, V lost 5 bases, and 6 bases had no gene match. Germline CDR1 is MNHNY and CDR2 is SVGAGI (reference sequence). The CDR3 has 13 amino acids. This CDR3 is CASSGTGGFEQYF. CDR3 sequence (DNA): TGTGCCAGCAGTGGAACAGGGGGGTTCGAGCAGTACTTC.

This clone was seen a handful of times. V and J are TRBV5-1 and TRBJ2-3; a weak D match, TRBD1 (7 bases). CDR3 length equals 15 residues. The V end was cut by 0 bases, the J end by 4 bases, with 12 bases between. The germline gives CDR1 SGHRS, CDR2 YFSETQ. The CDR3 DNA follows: TGCGCCAGCAGCTTGGAACAGGGGAGGTCAGATACGCAGTATTTT. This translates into CASSLEQGRSDTQYF.

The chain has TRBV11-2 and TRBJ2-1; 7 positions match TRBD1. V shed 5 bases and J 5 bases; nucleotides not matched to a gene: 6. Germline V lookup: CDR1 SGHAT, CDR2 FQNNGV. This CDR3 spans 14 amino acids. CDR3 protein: CASSTGQANNEQFF. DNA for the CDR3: TGTGCCAGCAGCACCGGACAGGCCAACAATGAGCAGTTCTTC.

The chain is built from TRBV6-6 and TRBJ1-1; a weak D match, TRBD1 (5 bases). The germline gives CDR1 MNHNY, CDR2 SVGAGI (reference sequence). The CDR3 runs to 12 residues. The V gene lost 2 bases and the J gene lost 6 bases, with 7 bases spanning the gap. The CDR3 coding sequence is TGTGCCAGCAGTTACGGGGGGTCTGAAGCTTTCTTT. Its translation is CASSYGGSEAFF.

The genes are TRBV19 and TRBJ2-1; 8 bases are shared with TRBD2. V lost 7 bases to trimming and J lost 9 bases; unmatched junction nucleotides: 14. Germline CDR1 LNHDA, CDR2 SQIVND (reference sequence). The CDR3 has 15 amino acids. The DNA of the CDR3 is TGTGCCAGTACCTCCCGCAGCGGGGGTCAGGGTGAGCAGTTCTTC. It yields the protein CASTSRSGGQGEQFF.

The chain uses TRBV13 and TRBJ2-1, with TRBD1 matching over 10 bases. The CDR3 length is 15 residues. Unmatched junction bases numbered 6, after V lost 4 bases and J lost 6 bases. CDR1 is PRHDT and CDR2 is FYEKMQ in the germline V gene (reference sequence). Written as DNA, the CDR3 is TGTGCCAGCAGCTCCCGGGACAGGGGCGGCAATGAGCAGTTCTTC. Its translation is CASSSRDRGGNEQFF.

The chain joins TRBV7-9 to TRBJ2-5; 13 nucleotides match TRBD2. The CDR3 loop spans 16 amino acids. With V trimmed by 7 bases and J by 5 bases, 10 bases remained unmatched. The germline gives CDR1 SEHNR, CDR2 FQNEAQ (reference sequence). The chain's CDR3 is CASIPGTSGDWETQYF. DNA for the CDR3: TGTGCCAGCATCCCGGGGACTAGCGGGGACTGGGAGACCCAGTACTTC. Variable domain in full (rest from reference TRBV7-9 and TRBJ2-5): DTGVSQNPRHKITKRGQNVTFRCDPISEHNRLYWYRQTLGQGPEFLTYFQNEAQLEKSRLLSDRFSAERPKGSFSTLEIQRTEQGDSAMYLCASIPGTSGDWETQYFGPGTRLLVL.

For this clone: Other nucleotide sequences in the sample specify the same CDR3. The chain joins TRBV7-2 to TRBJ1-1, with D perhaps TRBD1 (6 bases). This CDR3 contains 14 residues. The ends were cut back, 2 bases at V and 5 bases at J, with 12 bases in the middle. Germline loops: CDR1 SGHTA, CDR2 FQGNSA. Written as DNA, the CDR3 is TGTGCCAGCAGCTTATCCCCCGGACAGACTGAAGCTTTCTTT. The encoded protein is CASSLSPGQTEAFF. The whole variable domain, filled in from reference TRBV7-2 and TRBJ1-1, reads GAGVSQSPSNKVTEKGKDVELRCDPISGHTALYWYRQSLGQGLEFLIYFQGNSAPDKSGLPSDRFSAERTGGSVSTLTIQRTQQEDSAVYLCASSLSPGQTEAFFGQGTRLTVV.

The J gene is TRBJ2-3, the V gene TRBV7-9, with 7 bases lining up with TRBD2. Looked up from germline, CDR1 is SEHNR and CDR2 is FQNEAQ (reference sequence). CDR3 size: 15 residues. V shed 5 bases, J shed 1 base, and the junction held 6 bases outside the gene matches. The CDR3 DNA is TGTGCCAGCAGCCCCTCTAGCGGACGCACAGATACGCAGTATTTT. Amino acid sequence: CASSPSSGRTDTQYF.

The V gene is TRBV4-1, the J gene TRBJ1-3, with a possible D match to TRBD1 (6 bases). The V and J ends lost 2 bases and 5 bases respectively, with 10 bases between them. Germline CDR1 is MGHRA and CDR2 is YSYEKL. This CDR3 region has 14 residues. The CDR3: CASSQLGQRNTIYF. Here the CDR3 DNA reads TGCGCCAGCAGCCAACTTGGACAGAGAAACACCATATATTTT.

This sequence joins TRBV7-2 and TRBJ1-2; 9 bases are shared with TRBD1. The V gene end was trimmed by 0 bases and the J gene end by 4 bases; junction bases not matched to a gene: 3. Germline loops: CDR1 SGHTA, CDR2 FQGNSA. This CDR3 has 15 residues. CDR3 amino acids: CASSLAGQGGYGYTF. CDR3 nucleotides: TGTGCCAGCAGCTTAGCGGGACAGGGAGGCTATGGCTACACCTTC.

This CDR3 is CASSYPDRVRNQPQHF. The DNA of the CDR3 is TGTGCCAGCAGTTACCCCGACAGGGTTCGGAATCAGCCCCAGCATTTT. The chain carries TRBV6-6 and TRBJ1-5; TRBD1 agrees at 7 bases. This CDR3 contains 16 residues. Germline CDR1 MNHNY, CDR2 SVGAGI (reference sequence). The trim removed 2 bases at V and 4 bases at J, leaving 8 bases unmatched.

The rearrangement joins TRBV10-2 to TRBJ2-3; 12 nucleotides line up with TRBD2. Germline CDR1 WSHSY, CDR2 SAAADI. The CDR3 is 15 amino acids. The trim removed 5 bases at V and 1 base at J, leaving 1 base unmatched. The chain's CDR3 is CASSRLAGGTDTQYF. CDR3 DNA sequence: TGCGCCAGCAGTAGACTAGCGGGGGGCACAGATACGCAGTATTTT.